This T cell receptor beta chain comes out of a study of long-term antiretroviral therapy in people with HIV. Study-wide results and caveats: Despite increasing after ART, diversity remained lower than that of transplant donor controls. Neither ART adherence, viral resistance nor therapy changes were documented.

It was version v3.0 of the immunoSEQ assay that was run at survey level. Sequenced by immunoSEQ multiplex PCR; TCRdb stores in-frame clones only, minus some. The sample has fewer than 20,000 clones; around 80% are singletons. The CDR3 has 13 residues. CDR1 SGHKS and CDR2 YYEKEE come from the germline V gene (reference sequence). V was pared by 3 bases and J by 7 bases, with 11 bases between. For each donor, at least one pre-ART and at least two post-ART PBMC samples were available. Specimens carried about 0.9-11 million cryopreserved PBMC before DNA extraction. A word on this clone: The antigen is not known.

The sample consisted of unsorted PBMCs, taken 0.1 years after starting antiretroviral therapy. The TCR comes from a man between 18 and 29 years old with HIV. The gene calls are TRBV5-5 and TRBJ1-5; unclear D gene. CDR3: CASSSGATQPQHF. CDR3 DNA: TGTGCCAGCAGCTCCGGAGCGACCCAGCCCCAGCATTTT.